The 30 T cell receptor beta chains below were found in one sample sequenced in a study of human T cells and chemical hapten exposure. Via MiXCR, TCRdb re-called the RACE reads, giving one row per CDR3 protein. This repertoire shows fewer than 85,000 distinct CDR3 sequences, 8.6% found once; its top ten account for more than 1.5%. The time point here: healthy volunteer bleed at 6 weeks. Before extraction, the whole blood was not fractionated, and total RNA was taken from it. Sequenced material: whole blood. Receptors were obtained from a male donor in good health. Some clones in this sample may be carry-over from other donors' samples.

This clonotype has a handful of counts. This rearrangement joins TRBV6-2 or TRBV6-3 to TRBJ1-2, with a possible D match to TRBD1 (6 bases). The CDR3 runs 15 residues. The germline V gene encodes CDR1 MNHEY and CDR2 SVGEGT. Trimming took off 1 base at V and 0 bases at J, with 9 bases between the two ends. CDR3 in amino acids: CASSYYGQTNYGYTF. The CDR3 DNA sequence: TGTGCCAGCAGTTACTACGGACAGACTAACTATGGCTACACCTTC.

This chain joins TRBV11-2 and TRBJ1-1, with D tentatively TRBD1 (5 bases). Per the germline V gene, CDR1 is SGHAT and CDR2 is FQNNGV. V lost 5 bases, J lost 3 bases, and 16 bases lay in between. This CDR3 region has 15 residues. The CDR3 DNA reads as TGTGCCAGCAGCCTACAGTGGGGGGATCACACTGAAGCTTTCTTT. Protein sequence: CASSLQWGDHTEAFF.

This clonotype was seen a handful of times. J is TRBJ1-6 and V is TRBV3-1, with D uncertain. Germline CDR1 and CDR2: LGHDT and YNNKEL (reference sequence). Trimming took off 5 bases at V and 1 base at J, with 9 bases between the two ends. The CDR3 length is 15 residues. This chain's CDR3 is CASSAQGSYNSPLHF. CDR3 in DNA: TGTGCCAGCAGCGCTCAAGGTTCCTATAATTCACCCCTCCACTTT.

This clonotype occurred a few times. The rearrangement links TRBV3-1 to TRBJ2-7, with D possibly TRBD2 on 5 matching bases. V was pared by 1 base and J by 2 bases, with 18 bases between. The CDR3 consists of 17 residues. Per the germline V gene, CDR1 is LGHDT and CDR2 is YNNKEL (reference sequence). CDR3 coding DNA: TGTGCCAGCAGCCAAGGGACTCCAGGCATTCTTCCCTACGAGCAGTACTTC. It translates to CASSQGTPGILPYEQYF.

The V call is TRBV10-3, the J call TRBJ2-7, with TRBD2 matching 10 bases. The CDR3 contains 14 residues. The V gene end was trimmed by 2 bases and the J gene end by 3 bases; junction bases not matched to a gene: 1. Germline values: CDR1 ENHRY, CDR2 SYGVKD. The CDR3, as DNA: TGTGCCATCAGTGAGCGGACTAGCGGCTACGAGCAGTACTTC. This codes for CAISERTSGYEQYF.

This clonotype came up many times. The chain links TRBV6-1 to TRBJ2-3; the match to TRBD2 covers 10 bases. V shed 4 bases, J shed 1 base, and the junction held 5 bases outside the gene matches. Germline CDR1 is MNHNS and CDR2 is SASEGT. This CDR3 comprises 16 residues. The DNA for the CDR3 is TGTGCCAGCAGTGTTCTAGCGGGAGAGGGCACAGATACGCAGTATTTT. It yields the protein CASSVLAGEGTDTQYF.

This clonotype was observed a handful of times. CDR3 loop: CASSLGSMGNYEQFF. The DNA of the CDR3 is TGTGCCAGCAGCTTAGGGTCGATGGGAAATTATGAGCAGTTCTTC. The chain uses TRBV7-8 and TRBJ2-1; D call uncertain. The V gene lost 1 base and the J gene lost 8 bases, with 15 bases spanning the gap. Germline CDR1 reads SGHVS; CDR2 reads FQNEAQ. The CDR3 extends over 15 amino acids.

The sample holds a few counts of this clonotype. V usage is TRBV4-2 and J usage is TRBJ1-3; 7 nucleotides align to TRBD1. Germline CDR1 reads LGHNA; CDR2 reads YNFKEQ. This CDR3 has 18 residues. V dropped 0 bases and J dropped 0; count of bases not matched to a gene: 8. As DNA, the CDR3 is TGTGCCAGCAGCCAAGAGACGGGACAGCGGATCTCTGGAAACACCATATATTTT. As protein: CASSQETGQRISGNTIYF.

This clonotype was observed at least ten times. The V gene is TRBV25-1, the J gene TRBJ2-2; 9 positions match TRBD1. Germline trimming cut 8 bases from V and 3 bases from J; bases unmatched to any gene: 13. Per the germline V gene, CDR1 is MGHDK and CDR2 is SYGVNS. CDR3 length: 17 amino acids. The CDR3 region is CASGAGWTGADTGELFF. In nucleotides, the CDR3 is TGTGCCAGCGGCGCGGGGTGGACAGGGGCAGACACCGGGGAGCTGTTTTTT.

This clonotype occurred many times. In nucleotides, the CDR3 is TGCAGTGCGGCCCGACTAGCGGGGCTCTCCTACGAGCAGTACTTC. This sequence encodes CSAARLAGLSYEQYF. This chain links TRBV20-1 with TRBJ2-7, with 11 positions matching TRBD2. The V segment lost 6 bases and the J segment 0 bases; nucleotides outside the gene matches: 7. This CDR3 has 15 residues. Germline values: CDR1 DFQATT, CDR2 SNEGSKA (reference sequence).

This clonotype was observed a few times. V is TRBV20-1 and J is TRBJ2-1, with D unclear. From germline, CDR1 is DFQATT and CDR2 SNEGSKA (reference sequence). Trimming removed 2 bases at V and 7 bases at J, with 6 bases between. This CDR3 has 11 amino acids. The CDR3 loop is CSARLANEQFF. The CDR3, as DNA: TGCAGTGCTAGACTCGCGAATGAGCAGTTCTTC.

This clonotype was recorded a few times. The chain couples TRBV20-1 to TRBJ2-2; D unresolved. V was trimmed by 3 bases and J by 5 bases, leaving 10 bases between them. CDR3 length equals 13 residues. Germline V gives CDR1 DFQATT, CDR2 SNEGSKA (reference sequence). The CDR3 protein is CSASSEKTGELFF. The CDR3 DNA follows: TGCAGTGCTAGTTCGGAGAAAACCGGGGAGCTGTTTTTT.

In its sample, this clonotype was seen many times. V usage is TRBV12-3 or TRBV12-4 and J usage is TRBJ1-4; TRBD1 agrees at 7 bases. This CDR3 has 15 amino acids. Losses at the gene ends were 6 bases for V and 5 bases for J; bases not matched to a gene: 9. CDR3: CASRPRQGLNEKLFF. In DNA, the CDR3 is TGTGCCAGCAGACCGCGACAGGGACTAAATGAAAAACTGTTTTTT.

This clonotype was counted between two and nine times. The chain combines TRBV11-2 with TRBJ2-1; D remains unclear. Per germline, CDR1 SGHAT and CDR2 FQNNGV. This CDR3 region has 17 residues. V was pared by 3 bases and J by 0 bases, with 15 bases between. This CDR3 is CASSFHLELPSYNEQFF. CDR3 DNA: TGTGCCAGCAGCTTCCATCTCGAACTCCCCTCCTACAATGAGCAGTTCTTC.

This clonotype was counted only a few times. The rearrangement uses TRBV7-2 and TRBJ2-3; TRBD2 is a possible D gene (7 bases). Trimming left V 2 bases short and J 4 bases short, with 16 bases between. Germline V gene data show CDR1 as SGHTA and CDR2 as FQGNSA. This CDR3 comprises 16 residues. The CDR3 nucleotides are TGTGCCAGCAGCTTAACAGGGACTAAAGGTCCAGATACGCAGTATTTT. It is translated as CASSLTGTKGPDTQYF. Full variable domain (rest looked up from reference TRBV7-2 and TRBJ2-3): GAGVSQSPSNKVTEKGKDVELRCDPISGHTALYWYRQSLGQGLEFLIYFQGNSAPDKSGLPSDRFSAERTGGSVSTLTIQRTQQEDSAVYLCASSLTGTKGPDTQYFGPGTRLTVL.

This chain connects TRBV10-3 to TRBJ2-7; 8 bases agree with TRBD1. This CDR3 is 14 amino acids long. V shed 3 bases, J shed 7 bases, and the junction held 8 bases outside the gene matches. CDR1 and CDR2 from the germline V gene are ENHRY and SYGVKD. The CDR3: CAISDRRTGREQYF. CDR3 sequence (DNA): TGTGCCATCAGTGACCGCCGGACAGGGCGGGAGCAGTACTTC.

CDR3 sequence (DNA): TGTGCCAGCAGTGAGAGGGCCGGGACAGTTACTAGCTCTGGGGCCAACGTCCTGACTTTC. Its protein product is CASSERAGTVTSSGANVLTF. This chain connects TRBV25-1 to TRBJ2-6; 7 bases fit TRBD1. Germline CDR1 reads MGHDK; CDR2 reads SYGVNS. The CDR3 extends over 20 amino acids. With 3 bases clipped from V and 0 bases from J, the junction kept 14 bases outside the gene matches.

In this sample, this clonotype turned up many times. The CDR3 loop is CVCWAGSEFF. In nucleotides, the CDR3 is TGTGTCTGTTGGGCCGGGAGTGAGTTCTTC. V usage is TRBV30 and J usage is TRBJ2-1, with TRBD2 as a possible D gene (6 bases). Germline V lookup: CDR1 GTSNPN, CDR2 SVGIG (reference sequence). The CDR3 consists of 10 residues.

This clonotype showed up just a few times. The V call is TRBV5-6, the J call TRBJ2-3; tentatively, D is TRBD2 (6 bases). V was clipped by 2 bases and J by 4 bases, with 14 bases between them. From germline, CDR1 is SGHDT and CDR2 YYEEEE. This CDR3 spans 15 amino acids. CDR3 sequence reads: CASSLGTLPSDTQYF. The CDR3 region has the DNA TGTGCCAGCAGCTTAGGGACTCTTCCATCAGATACGCAGTATTTT.

This chain links TRBV20-1 with TRBJ2-4; 12 bases are a match to TRBD2. V shed 3 bases and J 9 bases; nucleotides not matched to a gene: 9. The CDR3 loop spans 15 amino acids. CDR1 is DFQATT and CDR2 is SNEGSKA in the germline V gene (reference sequence). The CDR3, as DNA: TGCAGTGCTAGTCTAGCGGGAGGGCCGGCTCGCATTCAGTACTTC. Amino acids: CSASLAGGPARIQYF.

This clonotype was counted between two and nine times. This chain joins TRBV3-1 and TRBJ2-2, with no clear D. Between the trimmed V and J ends, which lost 4 bases and 0 bases, there was a span of 6 bases. The CDR3 spans 14 residues. The germline V gene has CDR1 LGHDT and CDR2 YNNKEL (reference sequence). The CDR3 is CASSLTANTGELFF. CDR3 DNA: TGTGCCAGCAGCCTCACCGCGAACACCGGGGAGCTGTTTTTT.

This clonotype turned up a few times. The chain combines TRBV4-1 with TRBJ1-6, with no clear D. The germline V gene has CDR1 MGHRA and CDR2 YSYEKL. The CDR3 contains 15 residues. V was cut by 6 bases and J by 8 bases, with 17 bases left in between. CDR3 sequence: CASSRSTRPYSPLHF. In nucleotides, the CDR3 is TGCGCCAGCAGTCGATCGACACGGCCCTATTCACCCCTCCACTTT.

The V call is TRBV11-2, the J call TRBJ2-7, with no clear D. V lost 4 bases, J lost 2 bases, and 15 bases lay in between. The CDR3 is made up of 15 amino acids. CDR1 and CDR2 from the germline V gene are SGHAT and FQNNGV. CDR3: CASSSQWAQTYEQYF. The CDR3 DNA sequence: TGTGCCAGCAGCTCCCAGTGGGCGCAAACCTACGAGCAGTACTTC.

This clonotype was seen a few times. The CDR3 sequence: CASAQRAEAFF. CDR3 nucleotide sequence: TGTGCTAGTGCCCAGAGGGCTGAAGCTTTCTTT. The genes are TRBV12-5 and TRBJ1-1, with unresolved D. CDR3 length: 11 amino acids. Germline-derived CDR1 and CDR2 are LGHNT and FRNRAP. Trimming removed 7 bases from V and 6 bases from J, with 9 bases in between.

This clonotype has a handful of counts. The chain combines TRBV12-3 or TRBV12-4 with TRBJ2-3; D perhaps matches TRBD2 (6 bases). This CDR3 region has 11 residues. V was pared by 6 bases and J by 6 bases, with 7 bases between. The CDR3 spells CASREGDTQYF. Here the CDR3 DNA reads TGTGCCAGCAGGGAGGGGGATACGCAGTATTTT.

The chain recombines TRBV12-3 or TRBV12-4 with TRBJ1-6; no clear D. Trimming cost V 3 bases and J 7 bases, with 10 bases left between them. The CDR3 consists of 14 residues. CDR3 bases: TGTGCCAGCAGTTTTTTGGGAGGGAATTCACCCCTCCACTTT. Encoded protein: CASSFLGGNSPLHF.

This clonotype occurred many times. V and J are TRBV13 and TRBJ2-7; 7 nucleotides match TRBD2. This CDR3 has 15 amino acids. Germline CDR1 reads PRHDT; CDR2 reads FYEKMQ (reference sequence). The V segment lost 2 bases and the J segment 2 bases; nucleotides outside the gene matches: 6. CDR3 in DNA: TGTGCCAGCAGCTTATCCGGGGGGACGACCTACGAGCAGTACTTC. It is translated as CASSLSGGTTYEQYF.

The chain uses TRBV7-2 and TRBJ2-3; D may be TRBD1 (6 bases). V was trimmed by 0 bases and J by 0 bases, leaving 13 bases between them. The CDR3 loop spans 17 amino acids. From germline, CDR1 is SGHTA and CDR2 FQGNSA. CDR3 bases: TGTGCCAGCAGCTTAGCCCTACAGGGAACTAGCACAGATACGCAGTATTTT. This sequence encodes CASSLALQGTSTDTQYF. Variable domain in full (rest from reference TRBV7-2 and TRBJ2-3): GAGVSQSPSNKVTEKGKDVELRCDPISGHTALYWYRQSLGQGLEFLIYFQGNSAPDKSGLPSDRFSAERTGGSVSTLTIQRTQQEDSAVYLCASSLALQGTSTDTQYFGPGTRLTVL.

The chain uses TRBV12-3 or TRBV12-4 and TRBJ2-1; possibly TRBD2 for D (7 bases). With 7 bases removed from V and 1 base from J, the gap between germline ends came to 14 bases. The CDR3 sequence is 15 residues long. As DNA, the CDR3 is TGTGCCAGCACCACCGAGGGGGGGTCCTACAATGAGCAGTTCTTC. Translation gives CASTTEGGSYNEQFF.

The chain combines TRBV5-8 with TRBJ2-1; D might be TRBD1 or TRBD2, each matching 5 bases. The germline CDR1 and CDR2 sequences are SGHTS and YDEGEE. The ends were cut back, 3 bases at V and 11 bases at J, with 9 bases in the middle. The CDR3 length is 11 residues. The CDR3 bases are TGTGCCAGCAGCTACGGGGCGAAGCAGTTCTTC. It is translated as CASSYGAKQFF.